Listed below are T cell receptor beta chains from one sample, sequenced in a study of siplizumab effects on memory and regulatory T cells. Data came from immunoSEQ multiplex PCR; TCRdb stores just in-frame clones and leaves some out. The sample lists nearly 85,000 clones; 87% were seen once. Sequencing used Tregs sorted from blood. The source is a human donor in good health. Each CDR3 is given with its conserved first and last residue. The D gene is left open where the match is weak. Where a row states a size, it is once, few, many or the class of an expanded clone; other rows omit it.

D | J | V | size | CDR3 | DNA
- | TRBJ2-7 | TRBV4-3 | - | CASSHGLAYEQYF | TGCGCCAGCAGCCACGGACTCGCCTACGAGCAGTACTTC
- | TRBJ1-1 | TRBV5-4 | - | CASSHGAAEAFF | TGTGCCAGCAGCCACGGTGCGGCTGAAGCTTTCTTT
TRBD1 | TRBJ2-7 | TRBV6-5 | - | CASSPARQGGYEQYF | TGTGCCAGCAGTCCCGCAAGACAGGGCGGCTACGAGCAGTACTTC
- | TRBJ1-2 | TRBV21-1 | - | CASSRDSQLRNYGYTF | TGTGCCAGCAGCCGGGACAGCCAGTTAAGAAACTATGGCTACACCTTC
- | TRBJ1-6 | TRBV6-6 | - | CASRQGLSPLHF | TGTGCCAGCAGACAGGGTCTATCACCCCTCCACTTT
- | TRBJ2-7 | TRBV6-1 | - | CASTRFSEQYF | TGTGCCAGCACGAGATTTTCCGAGCAGTACTTC
TRBD1 | TRBJ2-6 | TRBV5-1 | medium-sized | CASSLGRQGQGSSGANVLTF | TGCGCCAGCAGCTTGGGACGACAGGGACAGGGGAGCTCTGGGGCCAACGTCCTGACTTTC
TRBD2 | TRBJ2-5 | TRBV9 | - | CASSVGTSGEFETQYF | TGTGCCAGCAGCGTGGGGACTAGCGGGGAGTTCGAGACCCAGTACTTC
- | TRBJ1-2 | TRBV5-6 | - | CASSIGTPGDYTF | TGTGCCAGCAGCATTGGCACGCCGGGCGACTACACCTTC
TRBD1 | TRBJ2-5 | TRBV4-1 | - | CASSPDRDVQETQYF | TGCGCCAGCAGCCCGGACAGGGACGTTCAAGAGACCCAGTACTTC
- | TRBJ2-6 | TRBV5-1 | once | CASSLGSPGTGANVLTF | TGCGCCAGCAGCTTGGGAAGCCCTGGGACTGGGGCCAACGTCCTGACTTTC
TRBD1 | TRBJ1-2 | TRBV27 | - | CASSSHFVDRAYLNYGYTF | TGTGCCAGCAGTTCTCATTTCGTGGACAGGGCCTACCTTAACTATGGCTACACCTTC
- | TRBJ2-2 | TRBV18 | - | CASSPDRNTGELFF | TGTGCCAGCTCACCGGACAGGAACACCGGGGAGCTGTTTTTT
- | TRBJ2-2 | TRBV5-4 | - | CANSFQGNTGELFF | TGTGCCAACAGCTTTCAGGGGAACACCGGGGAGCTGTTTTTT
- | TRBJ2-2 | TRBV5-4 | - | CASSLVGPGGELFF | TGTGCCAGCAGCTTGGTTGGGCCCGGCGGGGAGCTGTTTTTT
- | TRBJ1-5 | TRBV15 | - | CATSRDSLGHQPQHF | TGTGCCACCAGCAGAGATTCTCTGGGGCATCAGCCCCAGCATTTT
- | TRBJ1-5 | TRBV15 | - | CATSRDRGGPAQPQHF | TGTGCCACCAGCAGAGATCGGGGGGGGCCAGCACAGCCCCAGCATTTT
- | TRBJ1-5 | TRBV19 | - | CASSIERGQPQHF | TGTGCCAGTAGTATAGAGAGGGGTCAGCCCCAGCATTTT
TRBD2 | TRBJ2-5 | TRBV6-1 | - | CLSLADQETQYF | TGTCTCTCACTAGCGGATCAAGAGACCCAGTACTTC
- | TRBJ2-7 | TRBV5-1 | - | CASSGSDYSYEQYF | TGCGCCAGCAGTGGTTCCGACTACTCCTACGAGCAGTACTTC
- | TRBJ2-2 | TRBV4-3 | - | CASSQDDLGGELFF | TGCGCCAGCAGCCAAGACGATCTTGGGGGGGAGCTGTTTTTT
TRBD2 | TRBJ2-1 | TRBV5-1 | - | CASSLTGLISGGAGNEQFF | TGCGCCAGCAGCCTGACAGGGTTGATAAGCGGGGGGGCCGGGAATGAGCAGTTCTTC
- | TRBJ1-4 | TRBV4-2 | - | CASSHTGPNEKLFF | TGTGCCAGCAGCCACACAGGGCCTAATGAAAAACTGTTTTTT
- | TRBJ2-7 | TRBV19 | - | CASSRTADYEQYF | TGTGCCAGTAGTCGGACAGCCGACTACGAGCAGTACTTC
- | TRBJ2-3 | TRBV11-3 | - | CASSLDGSSTDTQYF | TGTGCCAGCAGCTTAGACGGATCTAGCACAGATACGCAGTATTTT
- | TRBJ2-5 | TRBV10-2 | - | CASSDGETQYF | TGCGCCAGCAGTGACGGGGAGACCCAGTACTTC